This is a list of T cell receptor beta chains from one sample in a study of T cells in localized non-small cell lung cancer. Measured with immunoSEQ multiplex PCR; TCRdb has only the in-frame clones, and not every one. Altogether 100,000 to 150,000 clones are present, more than 70% being singletons, with the ten largest covering roughly 1.8%. The sample here was peripheral blood, taken before any cancer treatment. These receptor sequences come from a female donor over 55 with stage I lung adenocarcinoma. CDR3s include the opening cysteine and the closing phenylalanine or tryptophan. D genes are given only for firm matches. Expanded clones are given a class, and other clones once, few, many or no size at all.

clone_size j_call d_call v_call cdr3_nt cdr3_aa
NA TRBJ1-2 TRBD1 TRBV2 TGTGCCAGCAGTGCTACAGGGGGACCCTATGGCTACACCTTC CASSATGGPYGYTF
NA TRBJ1-1 NA TRBV21-1 TGTGCCAGCAGGAGAATCTTCGACGCGACTGAAGCTTTCTTT CASRRIFDATEAFF
few TRBJ2-2 NA TRBV7-3 TGTGCCAGCTCGAGAGTTAACACCGGGGAGCTGTTTTTT CASSRVNTGELFF
NA TRBJ2-2 NA TRBV11-2 TGTGCCAGCAACAGGGTCAACACCGGGGAGCTGTTTTTT CASNRVNTGELFF
once TRBJ2-2 NA TRBV7-2 TGTGCCAGCAGCTTAGAAGGGGGGCACACCGGGGAGCTGTTTTTT CASSLEGGHTGELFF
NA TRBJ2-1 TRBD1 TRBV27 TGTGCCAGCAGTTTAAGGGGGCTGGCAGACAATGAGCAGTTCTTC CASSLRGLADNEQFF
NA TRBJ2-7 NA TRBV5-1 TGCGCCAGCAGCCCCAGGTGGGACGGTGGGCACGAGCAGTACTTC CASSPRWDGGHEQYF
NA TRBJ1-2 NA TRBV5-6 TGTGCCAGCAGCTTAGGGAACTATGGCTACACCTTC CASSLGNYGYTF
NA TRBJ2-5 NA TRBV27 TGTGCCAGCGGGGGAACAGGGTTAGGAGAGACCCAGTACTTC CASGGTGLGETQYF
NA TRBJ2-1 NA TRBV7-2 TGTGCCAGCAGCTTTGGCCCCGCCTACAATGAGCAGTTCTTC CASSFGPAYNEQFF
NA TRBJ2-5 TRBD2 TRBV19 TGTGCCAGTAGCTCACTAGCGGGAGCCCAAGAGACCCAGTACTTC CASSSLAGAQETQYF
NA TRBJ1-5 NA TRBV10-3 TGTGCCATCAGTAACCGGGACACAAATCAGCCCCAGCATTTT CAISNRDTNQPQHF
NA TRBJ2-7 TRBD1 TRBV5-1 TGCGCCAGCAGCCGCCCGGACAGGGACGAGCAGTACTTC CASSRPDRDEQYF
NA TRBJ1-1 NA TRBV28 TGTGCCAGCAGCCTGGGCGGGGGCATAGAAGCTTTCTTT CASSLGGGIEAFF
NA TRBJ2-5 NA TRBV21-1 TGTGCCAGCAGCAAAGCGCTAGCGGGAGGACGAGAAGAGACCCAGTACTTC CASSKALAGGREETQYF
NA TRBJ2-2 TRBD2 TRBV6-6 TGTGCCAGCAGGGGGCCTAGCGGGAATATACCCGGGGAGCTGTTTTTT CASRGPSGNIPGELFF
NA TRBJ2-1 NA TRBV19 TGTGCCAGTAGCCTATACGCAGGGTTTTCAGACAATGAGCAGTTCTTC CASSLYAGFSDNEQFF
NA TRBJ1-1 NA TRBV7-3 TGTGCCAGCAGCTTATCCCCAGCTACGAGTACTGAAGCTTTCTTT CASSLSPATSTEAFF
NA TRBJ1-4 NA TRBV27 TGTGCCAGCAGTTTATCACTCGGGGGGGGTGACGAAAAACTGTTTTTT CASSLSLGGGDEKLFF
NA TRBJ2-5 TRBD2 TRBV7-2 TGTGCCAGCAGCTTAGCGTGGGGGGGTATAGAGACCCAGTACTTC CASSLAWGGIETQYF
NA TRBJ2-1 TRBD1 TRBV19 TGTGCCAGTAGTATTGGACAGGGGGAGCAGTTCTTC CASSIGQGEQFF
NA TRBJ1-1 NA TRBV7-2 TGTGCCAGCAGCTTTTTGGGCAGTAGGGGCATGGTAGCTTTCTTT CASSFLGSRGMVAFF
NA TRBJ2-1 TRBD2 TRBV4-1 TGCGCCAGCAGCCAGACTAGCGGGAGGGATGAGCAGTTCTTC CASSQTSGRDEQFF
NA TRBJ1-2 NA TRBV18 TGTGCCAGCTCACAGGACAGCAACTATGGCTACACCTTC CASSQDSNYGYTF
NA TRBJ1-5 NA TRBV2 TGTGCCAGCAGTCCCGAACTGTTCGGCCCACAGCCCCAGCATTTT CASSPELFGPQPQHF
NA TRBJ2-7 TRBD2 TRBV28 TGTGCCAGCAGTGGGACTAGCGGGAGTAGGTACGAGCAGTACTTC CASSGTSGSRYEQYF
few TRBJ1-2 TRBD1 TRBV5-1 TGCGCCAGCAGCACCCACGGACAGGGTCGTGGCTACACCTTC CASSTHGQGRGYTF
medium-sized TRBJ2-7 NA TRBV4-2 TGTGCCAGCAGCCAAGATCTAGTCGGGTACGAGCAGTACTTC CASSQDLVGYEQYF
NA TRBJ2-7 TRBD2 TRBV15 TGTGCCACCAGCAGAGAGCTGGGACTAGCGGGATTTTTGTACGAGCAGTACTTC CATSRELGLAGFLYEQYF
NA TRBJ2-7 NA TRBV5-1 TGCGCCAGCAGCTTGGAAATGGGCGGTCCCTTCTACGAGCAGTACTTC CASSLEMGGPFYEQYF
NA TRBJ2-7 TRBD2 TRBV7-8 TGTGCCAGCAGCATAGATCGGGCTAGCGGGGTTGTTCTGGGCGAGCAGTACTTC CASSIDRASGVVLGEQYF
NA TRBJ1-2 TRBD1 TRBV6-1 TGTGCCAGCAGCTCAGACAGGGAGGGAAACTATGGCTACACCTTC CASSSDREGNYGYTF
NA TRBJ2-1 NA TRBV10-3 TGTGCCATCAGAGTTAGGAGCATCAATGAGCAGTTCTTC CAIRVRSINEQFF
NA TRBJ1-1 NA TRBV7-3 TGTGCCAGCAGCTTAACCACGAACACTGAAGCTTTCTTT CASSLTTNTEAFF
NA TRBJ2-7 TRBD1 TRBV6-5 TGTGCCAGCAGTTACTTCGGACAGGGAGCTTCCGAGCAGTACTTC CASSYFGQGASEQYF
NA TRBJ1-1 NA TRBV18 TGTGCCAGCTCACCTCTCACCCCAGGGGCGGGCACTGAAGCTTTCTTT CASSPLTPGAGTEAFF
NA TRBJ1-2 NA TRBV6-5 TGTGCCAGCAGTTCAAAGGACGGCTATGGCTACACCTTC CASSSKDGYGYTF
NA TRBJ2-7 TRBD1 TRBV7-2 TGTGCCAGCAGCCTCGCAGGGGGCATCAACGAGCAGTACTTC CASSLAGGINEQYF
NA TRBJ1-3 NA TRBV11-2 TGTGCCAGCAGCGATTGGGCGGGGGAGGCTGGAAACACCATATATTTT CASSDWAGEAGNTIYF
few TRBJ2-5 NA TRBV7-9 TGTGCCAGCAGCTTAGCCCTAGGACAGCAAGAGACCCAGTACTTC CASSLALGQQETQYF
once TRBJ2-7 TRBD1 TRBV28 TGTGCCAGCAGTTTAGACAGGGTAATCCACGAGCAGTACTTC CASSLDRVIHEQYF
NA TRBJ2-3 TRBD2 TRBV15 TGTGCCACCAGCAGAGGGGGACTAGCGTCGATTACAGATACGCAGTATTTT CATSRGGLASITDTQYF
few TRBJ1-3 NA TRBV30 TGTGCCTGGAGCGGGACCCCCTCTGGAAACACCATATATTTT CAWSGTPSGNTIYF
NA TRBJ1-2 NA TRBV27 TGTGCCAGCAGTTCCAGACAGGACGGCTATGGCTACACCTTC CASSSRQDGYGYTF
NA TRBJ1-2 NA TRBV30 TGTGCCTGGAGCGCGACGGTGGGAGGCTACACCTTC CAWSATVGGYTF
NA TRBJ1-5 NA TRBV7-2 TGTGCCAGCAGCTTAGTTGTAGCTCAGCCCCAGCATTTT CASSLVVAQPQHF
NA TRBJ1-1 TRBD1 TRBV2 TGTGCCAGCAGGCTGCGGACAGGGATCACTGAAGCTTTCTTT CASRLRTGITEAFF
NA TRBJ2-1 NA TRBV9 TGTGCCAGCAGCCTCCGCCCCCCCCAGAAGCAGTTCTTC CASSLRPPQKQFF
NA TRBJ2-2 NA TRBV30 TGTGCCTGGGCCCCTTCCCTCACCGGGGAGCTGTTTTTT CAWAPSLTGELFF
NA TRBJ2-7 NA TRBV28 TGTGCCAGCAGTTCCAGGGGTCCCTACGAGCAGTACTTC CASSSRGPYEQYF
NA TRBJ2-7 TRBD2 TRBV6-5 TGTGCCAGCAGACCGACTAGCGGGAGGGCCTACGAGCAGTACTTC CASRPTSGRAYEQYF
NA TRBJ2-7 NA TRBV10-2 TGCGCCAGCAGCGGGGCACCGCGCGGGAACGAGCAGTACTTC CASSGAPRGNEQYF
NA TRBJ1-4 TRBD1 TRBV18 TGTGCCAGCTCACGCGGACAGGGAAACGAAAAACTGTTTTTT CASSRGQGNEKLFF